These 11 T cell receptor beta chains came from one sample sequenced in a study of T cells in Graves' hyperthyroidism and ophthalmopathy. Regions amplified from RNA transcripts were the TCR beta CDR3 regions. First-round RT-PCR with HTBI primers amplified the TCR CDR3 region. Via MiXCR, TCRdb re-called the multiplex PCR reads, giving one row per CDR3 protein. This sample has some 500,000 distinct CDR3 sequences, with roughly an eighth found just once. The sample consisted of blood. The receptor source for this set is a woman aged 18-29 years with Graves' hyperthyroidism.

This clonotype was counted at least ten times. The V and J genes are TRBV6-5 and TRBJ2-3; TRBD1 aligns across 10 bases. V shed 2 bases and J 6 bases; nucleotides not matched to a gene: 11. The CDR3 runs 17 residues. The germline CDR1 and CDR2 sequences are MNHEY and SVGAGI. The CDR3 bases are TGTGCCAGCAGTTACGGGCCCCGGGACAGGGGCGGCGATACGCAGTATTTT. This sequence encodes CASSYGPRDRGGDTQYF.

The J gene is TRBJ2-5, the V gene TRBV12-3 or TRBV12-4; 9 bases agree with TRBD2. V lost 1 base and J lost 5; bases outside the gene matches: 14. The CDR3 consists of 18 residues. The CDR3 bases are TGTGCCAGCAGTTTAGTCCGTCGTGTAGCGGGAGATGTTGAGACCCAGTACTTC. This sequence encodes CASSLVRRVAGDVETQYF.

This clonotype has a count of ten or more. This sequence joins TRBV2 and TRBJ2-2, with 7 bases that match TRBD2. Germline trimming cut 4 bases from V and 6 bases from J; bases unmatched to any gene: 8. Germline V gives CDR1 SNHLY, CDR2 FYNNEI. The CDR3 has 15 residues. CDR3 bases: TGTGCCAGCAGTGCCCAACTGACTAGCCCCGGGGAGCTGTTTTTT. It yields the protein CASSAQLTSPGELFF.

The sample holds a few counts of this clonotype. CDR3 loop: CASSLLGGHNEQFF. The CDR3 DNA sequence: TGTGCCAGCAGCTTGTTAGGAGGGCACAATGAGCAGTTCTTC. The J gene is TRBJ2-1, the V gene TRBV5-4, with D perhaps TRBD2 (6 bases). The CDR3 runs to 14 residues. The germline CDR1 and CDR2 sequences are SGHNT and YYREEE (reference sequence). Trimming cost V 1 base and J 5 bases, with 10 bases left between them.

In its sample, this clonotype was seen a few times. A single base separates this from a much larger clone, so it may be a read error. The chain is built from TRBV6-1 and TRBJ2-7, with 7 bases fitting TRBD2. This CDR3 is built from 15 residues. Per germline, CDR1 MNHNS and CDR2 SASEGT. V lost 6 bases and J lost 2; bases outside the gene matches: 10. The CDR3 protein is CASRRGGSSPYEQYF. DNA of the CDR3: TGTGCCAGCAGGAGAGGCGGGAGCTCTCCCTACGAGCAGTACTTC.

This clonotype was seen more than once but under ten times. The chain combines TRBV10-1 with TRBJ2-7, with D unclear. The germline V gene has CDR1 WNHNN and CDR2 SYGVQD (reference sequence). The CDR3 has 13 amino acids. The V gene lost 4 bases and the J gene lost 7 bases, with 14 bases spanning the gap. The chain's CDR3 is CASSGSPVGEQYF. The DNA of the CDR3 is TGCGCCAGCAGTGGATCCCCAGTCGGTGAGCAGTACTTC.

This clonotype showed up many times. This sequence joins TRBV7-3 and TRBJ2-1, with a tentative D call TRBD1 (5 bases). V lost 2 bases and J 2 bases, leaving 7 bases between the germline ends. From germline, CDR1 is SGHTA and CDR2 FQGTGA. The CDR3 is made up of 14 amino acids. For the CDR3, the DNA is TGTGCCAGCAGCTTAGGGGCGACCTACAATGAGCAGTTCTTC. It is translated as CASSLGATYNEQFF. The full variable domain, in which reference TRBV7-3 and TRBJ2-1 provide the parts outside the CDR3, is GAGVSQTPSNKVTEKGKYVELRCDPISGHTALYWYRQSLGQGPEFLIYFQGTGAADDSGLPNDRFFAVRPEGSVSTLKIQRTERGDSAVYLCASSLGATYNEQFFGPGTRLTVL.

Regarding this clonotype: This could be a read error, since a much larger clone is one nucleotide away. The rearrangement uses TRBV19 and TRBJ1-1; TRBD1 might be the D (5 bases). Germline V gene data show CDR1 as LNHDA and CDR2 as SQIVND (reference sequence). The CDR3 spans 13 residues. Here the CDR3 reads CASSGTRGTGAFF. The CDR3 DNA is TGTGCCAGTTCAGGGACGAGGGGAACTGGAGCTTTCTTT.

Notes on this clonotype: Possible read error: a much larger clone is one base away. This chain uses TRBV7-9 with TRBJ2-1, with D unclear. With 7 bases removed from V and 10 bases from J, the gap between germline ends came to 17 bases. Germline CDR1 is SEHNR and CDR2 is FQNEAQ (reference sequence). The CDR3 covers 13 residues. The CDR3 reads CASNSYGGLEQFF. CDR3 DNA sequence: TGTGCCAGCAACTCCTACGGTGGGTTAGAGCAGTTCTTC.

The chain recombines TRBV9 with TRBJ2-7; D remains ambiguous. The CDR3 spans 14 residues. From germline, CDR1 is SGDLS and CDR2 YYNGEE. V was pared by 2 bases and J by 0 bases, with 9 bases between. The CDR3 is CASSVYESSYEQYF. CDR3 nucleotide sequence: TGTGCCAGCAGCGTGTACGAGAGCTCCTACGAGCAGTACTTC.

This rearrangement joins TRBV29-1 to TRBJ2-5; D perhaps matches TRBD2 (6 bases). The germline V gene encodes CDR1 SQVTM and CDR2 ANQGSEA. Trimming pared 3 bases from V and 5 bases from J, leaving 16 bases between. The CDR3 has 14 amino acids. CDR3 DNA sequence: TGCAGCGTTGAGCTGGGGGGATTAGGGGAGACCCAGTACTTC. It specifies CSVELGGLGETQYF.